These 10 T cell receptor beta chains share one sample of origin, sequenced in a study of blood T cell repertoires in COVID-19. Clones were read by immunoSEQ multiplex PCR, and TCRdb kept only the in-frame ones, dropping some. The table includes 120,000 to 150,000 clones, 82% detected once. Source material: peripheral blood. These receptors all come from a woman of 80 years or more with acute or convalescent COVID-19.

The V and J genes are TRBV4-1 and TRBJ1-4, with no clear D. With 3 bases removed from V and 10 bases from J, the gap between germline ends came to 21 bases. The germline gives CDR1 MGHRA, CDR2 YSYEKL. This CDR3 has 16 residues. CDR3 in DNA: TGCGCCAGCAGCCACCCCCTAGTAGGCACGACGGGAAAACTGTTTTTT. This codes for CASSHPLVGTTGKLFF.

For the CDR3, the DNA is TGTGCCAGCAGCCCGCCTTTCTACAGGGTTAGGGAAAAACTGTTTTTT. This encodes CASSPPFYRVREKLFF. This chain uses TRBV28 with TRBJ1-4; the D gene is possibly TRBD1 (6 bases). CDR1 is MDHEN, CDR2 SYDVKM, per germline. V dropped 6 bases and J dropped 8 bases, with 22 bases sitting between them. The CDR3 sequence is 16 residues long.

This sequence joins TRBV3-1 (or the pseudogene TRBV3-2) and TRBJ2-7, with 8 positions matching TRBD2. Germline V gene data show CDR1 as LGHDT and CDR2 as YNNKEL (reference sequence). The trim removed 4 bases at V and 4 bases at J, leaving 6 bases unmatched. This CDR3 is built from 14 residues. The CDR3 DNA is TGTGCCAGCAGCCCCGGGACTAGGATATACGAGCAGTACTTC. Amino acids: CASSPGTRIYEQYF.

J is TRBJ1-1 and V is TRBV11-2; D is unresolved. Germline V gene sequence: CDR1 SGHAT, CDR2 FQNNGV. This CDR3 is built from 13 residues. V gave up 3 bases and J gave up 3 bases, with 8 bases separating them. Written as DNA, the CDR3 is TGTGCCAGCAGCTTCGGGTCCGACACTGAAGCTTTCTTT. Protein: CASSFGSDTEAFF.

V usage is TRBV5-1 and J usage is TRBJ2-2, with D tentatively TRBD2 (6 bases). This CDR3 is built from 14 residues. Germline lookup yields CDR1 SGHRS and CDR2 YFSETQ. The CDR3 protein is CGSRVPGGTGELFF. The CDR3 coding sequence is TGCGGCTCAAGGGTGCCCGGGGGCACCGGGGAGCTGTTTTTT.

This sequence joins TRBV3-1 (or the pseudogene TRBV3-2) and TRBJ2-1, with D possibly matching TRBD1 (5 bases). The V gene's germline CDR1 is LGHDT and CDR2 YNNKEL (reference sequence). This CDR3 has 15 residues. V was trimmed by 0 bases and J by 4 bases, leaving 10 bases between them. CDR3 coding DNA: TGTGCCAGCAGCCAAGACAGGGTGTCTTACAATGAGCAGTTCTTC. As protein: CASSQDRVSYNEQFF.

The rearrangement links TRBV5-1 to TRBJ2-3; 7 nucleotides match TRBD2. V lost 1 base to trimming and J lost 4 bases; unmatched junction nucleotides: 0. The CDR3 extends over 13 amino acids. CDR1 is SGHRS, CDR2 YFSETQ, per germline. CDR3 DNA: TGCGCCAGCAGCTTGACTAGCGCAGATACGCAGTATTTT. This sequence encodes CASSLTSADTQYF. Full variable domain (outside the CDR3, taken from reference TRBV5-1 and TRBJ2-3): KAGVTQTPRYLIKTRGQQVTLSCSPISGHRSVSWYQQTPGQGLQFLFEYFSETQRNKGNFPGRFSGRQFSNSRSEMNVSTLELGDSALYLCASSLTSADTQYFGPGTRLTVL.

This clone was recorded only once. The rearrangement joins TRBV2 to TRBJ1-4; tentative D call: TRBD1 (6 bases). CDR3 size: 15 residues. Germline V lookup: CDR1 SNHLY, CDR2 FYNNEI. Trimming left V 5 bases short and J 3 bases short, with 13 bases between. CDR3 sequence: CASSQGLISNEKLFF. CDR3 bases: TGTGCCAGCAGTCAGGGGCTCATTTCTAATGAAAAACTGTTTTTT.

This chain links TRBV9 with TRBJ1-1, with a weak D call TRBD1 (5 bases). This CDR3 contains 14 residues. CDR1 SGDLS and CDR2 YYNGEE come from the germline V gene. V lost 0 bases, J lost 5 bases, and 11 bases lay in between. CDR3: CASSVGAGRTEAFF. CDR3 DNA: TGTGCCAGCAGCGTAGGAGCAGGGAGGACTGAAGCTTTCTTT.

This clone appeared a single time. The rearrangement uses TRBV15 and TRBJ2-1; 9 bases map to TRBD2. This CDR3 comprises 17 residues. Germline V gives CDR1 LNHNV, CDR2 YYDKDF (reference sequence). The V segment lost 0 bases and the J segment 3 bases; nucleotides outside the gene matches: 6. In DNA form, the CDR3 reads TGTGCCACCAGCAGAGATCGGGGAGCGGGAGGCTACAATGAGCAGTTCTTC. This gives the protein CATSRDRGAGGYNEQFF.